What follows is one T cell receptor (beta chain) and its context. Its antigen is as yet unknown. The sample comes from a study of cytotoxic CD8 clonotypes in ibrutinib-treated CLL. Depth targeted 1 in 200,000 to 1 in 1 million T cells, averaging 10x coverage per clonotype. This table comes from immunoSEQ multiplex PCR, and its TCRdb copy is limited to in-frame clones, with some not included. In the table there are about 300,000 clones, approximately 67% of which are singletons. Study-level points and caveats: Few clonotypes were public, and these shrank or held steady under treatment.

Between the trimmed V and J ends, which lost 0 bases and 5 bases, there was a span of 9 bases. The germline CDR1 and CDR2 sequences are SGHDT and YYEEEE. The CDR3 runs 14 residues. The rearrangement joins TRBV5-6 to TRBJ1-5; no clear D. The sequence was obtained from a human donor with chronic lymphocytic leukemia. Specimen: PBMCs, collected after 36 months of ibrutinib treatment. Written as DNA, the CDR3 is TGTGCCAGCAGCTTGGTAGGCAGAGATCAGCCCCAGCATTTT. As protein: CASSLVGRDQPQHF.